Listed below are T cell receptor beta chains from one sample, sequenced in a study of T cell responses to AZD1222 COVID-19 vaccine. The repertoire was sequenced with immunoSEQ multiplex PCR; TCRdb's copy has only in-frame clones and lacks some. The data contain roughly 100,000 clones, around 89% of them singletons. Here the sequenced sample was peripheral blood, taken on day 0 of AZD1222 vaccination. The receptors were gathered from an adult in good health. The conserved cysteine and the conserved F or W are not part of the CDR3 here.

14	TRBV24-1	TRBJ2-2	ATSDLRQGTTGELF
12	TRBV30	TRBJ1-1	AWSALSLRAEAF
12	TRBV5-4	TRBJ2-5	ASSGGGHLETQY
12	TRBV28	TRBJ1-6	ASSRTGENSPLH
9	TRBV6-5	TRBJ1-6	ASRGNSPLH
9	TRBV7-6	TRBJ1-3	ATEGGNTIY
12	TRBV7-2	TRBJ1-2	ASSDRGDHYGYT
13	TRBV3-1/TRBV3-2	TRBJ2-3	ASSESGIRADTQY
11	TRBV5-1	TRBJ2-1	ASSPRRFNEQF
12	TRBV2	TRBJ1-5	ASRTRQGNQPQH
12	TRBV7-2	TRBJ1-1	ASSLGGGALGAF
11	TRBV5-6	TRBJ1-2	ASSFTARSGYT
11	TRBV3-1/TRBV3-2	TRBJ1-4	ASSLQSEGKLF
12	TRBV5-4	TRBJ2-3	ASSHWSGGDTQY
11	TRBV7-2	TRBJ2-1	ASSFVFGNEQF
10	TRBV5-1	TRBJ2-1	ASSLDDWKQF
13	TRBV6-2/TRBV6-3	TRBJ2-7	ASSPDPGQGYEQY
14	TRBV7-8	TRBJ2-5	ASSLGRLVSQETQY
10	TRBV28	TRBJ2-7	ASSLILNEQY
10	TRBV30	TRBJ1-6	ALAGLDSPLH
13	TRBV30	TRBJ1-3	AWSPTGGYGNTIY
11	TRBV14	TRBJ1-2	ASSLYTNYGYT
12	TRBV5-6	TRBJ2-7	ASSRGQGRYEQY
11	TRBV14	TRBJ1-1	ASSQGRDTEAF
11	TRBV28	TRBJ1-2	ASSLQGNYGYT